This T cell receptor beta chain was sequenced for a study of neurological immune-mediated disorders. There are many counts of this clonotype. The antigen is not known. In every sequencing run, more than 170 million TCR-beta sequences were generated from 15-18 subjects. TCRdb re-called the 5' RACE reads with MiXCR, one entry per CDR3 protein. The sample carries 55,000 to 80,000 distinct CDR3 sequences, roughly 13% recorded once. Findings and caveats of the study: Private repertoires in all groups were suggested by the finding that expanded clones across subjects shared no CDR3 amino acid sequences.

Noted time point: longitudinal time-point 1 (baseline). The CDR3 is made up of 17 amino acids. The V segment lost 6 bases and the J segment 6 bases; nucleotides outside the gene matches: 16. Per germline, CDR1 DFQATT and CDR2 SNEGSKA (reference sequence). J is TRBJ1-6 and V is TRBV20-1; 8 nucleotides line up with TRBD1. The sequenced material came from PBMCs. The clonotype comes from a female donor with HTLV-1-associated myelopathy (HAM/TSP). CDR3 bases: TGCAGTGCCACACCGGGGCAGGGGGCCATTTTTAATTCACCCCTCCACTTT. This encodes CSATPGQGAIFNSPLHF.